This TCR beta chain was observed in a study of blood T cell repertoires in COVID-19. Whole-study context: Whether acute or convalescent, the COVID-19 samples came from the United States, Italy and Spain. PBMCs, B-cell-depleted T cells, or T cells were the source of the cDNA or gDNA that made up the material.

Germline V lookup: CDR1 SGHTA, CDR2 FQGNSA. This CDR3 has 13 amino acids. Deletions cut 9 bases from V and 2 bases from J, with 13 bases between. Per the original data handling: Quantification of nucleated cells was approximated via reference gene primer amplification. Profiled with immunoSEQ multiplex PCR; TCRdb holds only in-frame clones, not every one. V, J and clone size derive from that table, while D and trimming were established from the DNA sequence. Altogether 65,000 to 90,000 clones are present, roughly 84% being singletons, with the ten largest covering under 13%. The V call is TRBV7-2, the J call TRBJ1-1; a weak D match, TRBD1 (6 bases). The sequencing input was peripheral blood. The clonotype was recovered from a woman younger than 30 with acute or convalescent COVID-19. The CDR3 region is CASKKQGNTEAFF. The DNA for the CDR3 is TGTGCCAGTAAGAAACAGGGTAACACTGAAGCTTTCTTT.